The rows below give T cell receptor beta chains drawn from one sample of a study of T cells after yellow fever vaccination. TCRdb independently ran MiXCR on the 5' RACE reads; one entry per CDR3 protein. The sample has 250,000 to 400,000 distinct CDR3 sequences; roughly 4.3% are singletons. The specimen was PBMCs, collected 5 days after the yellow fever booster vaccination. The receptors were gathered from a man aged 18 to 29 who received the YFV17D yellow fever vaccine. Each CDR3 is given without its conserved first and last residue.

TRBV6-6	TRBJ1-5	ASSSASPGGNQPQH
TRBV7-7	TRBJ2-3	ASSPGTLSTDTQY
TRBV7-7	TRBJ2-2	ASSLGRGGGELF
TRBV18	TRBJ2-1	ASSPLHGAGANEQF
TRBV20-1	TRBJ2-1	SATGRSHNEQF
TRBV7-2	TRBJ1-1	ASTQPGLYTEAF
TRBV18	TRBJ1-1	ASSPPRTYMNTEAF
TRBV5-1	TRBJ2-4	ASSLVGDIQY
TRBV15	TRBJ1-1	ATSREAGPEAF
TRBV25-1	TRBJ1-2	ASLGGILRNGYT
TRBV5-4	TRBJ1-2	ASSFSFLDRGGYT
TRBV28	TRBJ2-3	ASSSGQNTDTQY
TRBV5-1	TRBJ1-1	ASSYGGRNTEAF
TRBV6-2/TRBV6-3	TRBJ2-2	ASSAMRNTGELF
TRBV3-1	TRBJ2-7	ASSQYTASYEQY
TRBV7-2	TRBJ1-1	ASKRQGPEAF
TRBV7-2	TRBJ1-5	ASSSIERNQPQH
TRBV7-9	TRBJ2-3	ASRAKRQGNADTQY
TRBV7-2	TRBJ1-5	ASSLVTDYQPQH
TRBV4-2	TRBJ1-6	ASSPGTGVYSPLH
TRBV5-5	TRBJ1-1	ASSLRRLNTEAF
TRBV6-5	TRBJ2-7	ASSSPGRGSYEQY
TRBV7-9	TRBJ2-3	ASSWAGAGHTDTQY
TRBV7-2	TRBJ2-1	ASSPTRGGDNEQF
TRBV5-1	TRBJ2-6	ASSTEGSGGANVLT
TRBV2	TRBJ1-2	ASSDTGINYGYT
TRBV5-5	TRBJ1-5	ASSLGIQSASNQPQH
TRBV20-1	TRBJ2-3	SAYLATGTDTQY
TRBV5-4	TRBJ1-2	ASSEGIGGYT
TRBV24-1	TRBJ2-2	ATSGSAPGDTGELF
TRBV6-2/TRBV6-3	TRBJ2-4	ASSYLASEAKNIQY
TRBV6-5	TRBJ1-1	ASSERRGQYTEAF
TRBV5-6	TRBJ2-1	ASSPGVGTEQF
TRBV7-2	TRBJ2-3	ASSLVGGDTDTQY
TRBV7-8	TRBJ2-5	ASSRDQQETQY
TRBV7-2	TRBJ1-5	ASSPYYSNQPQH
TRBV11-2	TRBJ2-3	ASSRFRDSWSQY
TRBV7-6	TRBJ1-2	ASSSWTGPNPYGYT
TRBV5-5	TRBJ2-1	ASSSGSVSGGAYNEQF
TRBV27	TRBJ2-2	ASSSYTWNTGELF
TRBV7-9	TRBJ2-3	AIPEDTQY
TRBV7-8	TRBJ1-5	ASSLVGQIRNQPQH
TRBV5-4	TRBJ2-3	ASSLGQDTQY
TRBV28	TRBJ2-3	ASSFIGGGTDTQY
TRBV10-2	TRBJ2-5	ASSDRRGPRGETQY
TRBV4-3	TRBJ2-2	ASSQPHPGQGLGELF
TRBV9	TRBJ2-2	ASTKEGRYAGELF
TRBV15	TRBJ2-1	ATSRGGVSSYNEQF
TRBV20-1	TRBJ1-6	SARDSRQGGDYNSPLH
TRBV6-5	TRBJ1-6	ASSYLNINSPLH
TRBV7-8	TRBJ2-5	ASSAYRGQETQY